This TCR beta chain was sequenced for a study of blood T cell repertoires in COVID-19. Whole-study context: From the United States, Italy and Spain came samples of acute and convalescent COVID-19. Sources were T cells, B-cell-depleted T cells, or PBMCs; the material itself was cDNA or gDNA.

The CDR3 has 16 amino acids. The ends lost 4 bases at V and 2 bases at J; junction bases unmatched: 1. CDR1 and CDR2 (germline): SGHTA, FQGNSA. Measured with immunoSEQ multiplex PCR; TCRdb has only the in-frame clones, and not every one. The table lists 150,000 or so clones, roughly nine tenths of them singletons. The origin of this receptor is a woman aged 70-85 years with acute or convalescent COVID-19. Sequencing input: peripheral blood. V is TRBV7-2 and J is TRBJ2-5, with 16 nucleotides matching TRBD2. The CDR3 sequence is CASSWGLAGGQETQYF. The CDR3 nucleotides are TGTGCCAGCAGCTGGGGACTAGCGGGGGGGCAAGAGACCCAGTACTTC.